The T cell receptor (beta chain) under discussion was sequenced for a study of blood T cells in healthy people across ages. This CDR3 comprises 17 residues. From germline, CDR1 is SGHVS and CDR2 FQNEAQ. Sample-barcoded 5' priming and a J-beta primer mix drove a second PCR of roughly 6 to 12 cycles. A template-switch adaptor containing 12 random nucleotides labeled each cDNA molecule. TCRdb re-analysed the 5' RACE reads in MiXCR, keeping a single row per CDR3 protein. Found here are about 500,000 distinct CDR3 sequences, more than 20% of them singletons; the top ten hold less than 9%. These data are also associated with another study on T cells of mothers and their children.

This TCR was sampled from a boy between 10 and 17 years old in good health. The J gene is TRBJ2-5, the V gene TRBV7-8, with 12 positions matching TRBD2. The DNA end favors TRBJ2-7, so the J call may be wrong. The sequencing input was blood. CDR3 amino acids: CASSITSGGRKIYEQYF. CDR3 bases: TGTGCCAGCAGCATTACTAGCGGGGGGCGAAAAATTTACGAGCAGTACTTC.